This T cell receptor (beta chain) was documented in a study of OX40 agonist ivuxolimab in advanced cancers. Blood specimens came from baseline, cycle 4 day 1, and cycle 7 day 1. Assay used: immunoSEQ multiplex PCR; TCRdb lists only in-frame clones, some missing. Of more than 10,000 clones listed, about 80% are singletons. This CDR3 is 15 amino acids long. Germline lookup yields CDR1 LNHDA and CDR2 SQIVND (reference sequence). Losses at the gene ends were 8 bases for V and 2 bases for J; bases not matched to a gene: 11. The source is an adult with an advanced solid tumor such as melanoma, head and neck, liver or kidney cancer. This chain uses TRBV19 with TRBJ1-2, with 7 bases lining up with TRBD1. The sample in question was CD4+ or CD8+ T cells sorted from blood, obtained in a trial of the OX40 agonist ivuxolimab. CDR3 loop: CASRPMTGPNYGYTF. CDR3 nucleotide sequence: TGTGCCAGTCGGCCGATGACAGGGCCCAACTATGGCTACACCTTC. Variable domain in full (rest from reference TRBV19 and TRBJ1-2): DGGITQSPKYLFRKEGQNVTLSCEQNLNHDAMYWYRQDPGQGLRLIYYSQIVNDFQKGDIAEGYSVSREKKESFPLTVTSAQKNPTAFYLCASRPMTGPNYGYTFGSGTRLTVV.